This T cell receptor beta chain was identified during a study of blood T cells in healthy people across ages. Germline loops: CDR1 LNHNV, CDR2 YYDKDF (reference sequence). The CDR3 is 18 amino acids. Every donor contributed 8 to 10 milliliters of peripheral blood by blood draw. Then a second PCR, running about 6 to 11 cycles, was carried out with a sample-barcoded 5' primer and a J-beta primer mix. TCRdb passed the 5' RACE reads through MiXCR, listing each CDR3 protein once. This table holds about 780,000 distinct CDR3 sequences, roughly 24% found once. The sample holds a few counts of this clonotype. One end of the junction is discordant with germline, which a read error may explain. These data were likewise used in another study, on T cells of mothers and their children. That investigation notes: Over five children, together with their three healthy Caucasian mothers, made up the donors.

The clonotype originates from a boy younger than 18 in good health. The V and J genes are TRBV15 and TRBJ2-3, with D tentatively TRBD1 (6 bases). Sequencing was performed on blood. Here the CDR3 DNA reads TGTGCCACCAGCAGAACACCCAGGGGCGTCCGAGGCGCAGATATGCAGTATTTT. This encodes CATSRTPRGVRGADMQYF.